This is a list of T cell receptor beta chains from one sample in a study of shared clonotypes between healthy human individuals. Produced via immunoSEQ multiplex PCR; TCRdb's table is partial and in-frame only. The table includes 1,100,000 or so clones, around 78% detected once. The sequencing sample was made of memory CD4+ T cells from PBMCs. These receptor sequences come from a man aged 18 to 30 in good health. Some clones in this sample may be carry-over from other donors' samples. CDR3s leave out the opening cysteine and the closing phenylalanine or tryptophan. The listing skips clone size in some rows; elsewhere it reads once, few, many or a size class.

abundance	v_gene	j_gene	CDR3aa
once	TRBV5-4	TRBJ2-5	ASSLQGRLAGEETQY
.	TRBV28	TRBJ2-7	ASRYTSGWDLGEQY
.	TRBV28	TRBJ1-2	ASSSPPRGGFGSGYT
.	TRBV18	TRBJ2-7	ASSPTRHSYEQY
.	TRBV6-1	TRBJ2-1	ASTPGQGYNEQF
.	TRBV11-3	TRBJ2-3	ASSLEGTSYTQY
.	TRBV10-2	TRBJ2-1	ASRLDRYNEQF
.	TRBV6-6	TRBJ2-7	ASSYTGTGGLEQY
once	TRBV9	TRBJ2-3	ASSVDQVADTQY
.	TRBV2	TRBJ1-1	ASSEILGVKAF
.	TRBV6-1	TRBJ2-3	ASSRQGVSADTQY
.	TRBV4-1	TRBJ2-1	ASSPRYPGQGSDNEQF
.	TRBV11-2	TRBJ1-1	ASSLEANTEAF
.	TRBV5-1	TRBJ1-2	ASSLTANYGYT
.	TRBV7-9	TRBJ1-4	ASSLQMTASNEKLF
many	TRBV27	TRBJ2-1	ASSSGTRGNEQF
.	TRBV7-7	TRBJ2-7	ASSPVGAGGEQY
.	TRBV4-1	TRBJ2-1	ASSQGLAGGSEQF
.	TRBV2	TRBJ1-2	ASNRDGYGYT
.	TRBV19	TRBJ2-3	ASSIVAGGITDTQY
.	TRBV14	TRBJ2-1	ASSRRLAGAYNEQF
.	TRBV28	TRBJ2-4	ASSLWGDRGNIQY
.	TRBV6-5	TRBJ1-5	ASSYSGSTRDQPQH
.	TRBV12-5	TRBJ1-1	ASGLEGDRNTEAF
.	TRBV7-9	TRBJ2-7	ASSLLQGAGEQY
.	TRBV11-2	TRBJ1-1	ASSLDPNTEAF
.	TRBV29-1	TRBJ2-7	SVEGQYGYEQY
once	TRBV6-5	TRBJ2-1	ASSYLQGYNEQF
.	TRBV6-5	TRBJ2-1	ASSYRDGQF
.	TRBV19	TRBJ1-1	ATTGDHGNTEAF
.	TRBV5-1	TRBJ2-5	ASSLGLAGPETQY
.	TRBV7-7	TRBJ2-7	ASSPGGGGEQY
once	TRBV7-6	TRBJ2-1	ASSNEGLLNEQF
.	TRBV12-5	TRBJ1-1	ASVNTEGQVGTEAF
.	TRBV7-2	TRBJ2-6	ASSTMLSGANVLT
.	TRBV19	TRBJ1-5	ASSIRPAYSNQPQH
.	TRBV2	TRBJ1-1	ASRQGPDTEAF
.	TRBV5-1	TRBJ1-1	ASSPGPLGGNTEAF
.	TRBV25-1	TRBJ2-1	ASSDPGASGNEQF
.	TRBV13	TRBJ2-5	ASSLGPLEETQY
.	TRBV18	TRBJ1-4	ASSGNSGGAGEKLF
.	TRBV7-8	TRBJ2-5	ASSVGGTSIAPY
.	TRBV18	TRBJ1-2	ASSPGRFNYGYT
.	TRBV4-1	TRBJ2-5	ASSTGLAGRWETQY
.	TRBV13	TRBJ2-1	ASSLEQGGNEQF
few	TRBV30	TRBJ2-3	AWSPLGLAGVGDTQY
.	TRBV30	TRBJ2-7	AWSPLGGRSYEQY
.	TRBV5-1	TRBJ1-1	ASRFLVGQGEANTEAF
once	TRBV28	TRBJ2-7	ASFPPQGYEQY
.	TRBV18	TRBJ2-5	ASSPRMASGSRETQY
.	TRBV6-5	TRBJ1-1	ASSYRVEGAKAF
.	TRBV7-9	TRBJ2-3	ASSTRLADTQY
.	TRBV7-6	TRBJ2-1	ASSFSRYNEQF
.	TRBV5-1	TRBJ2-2	ASSLDSGGTGELF
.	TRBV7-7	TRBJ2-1	ASSYELVSYNEQF
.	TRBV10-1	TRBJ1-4	ASSATGATNEKLF
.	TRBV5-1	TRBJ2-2	ASRAGTGTTGELF
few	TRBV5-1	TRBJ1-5	ASSSPVPYQPQH
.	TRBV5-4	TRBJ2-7	ASSLVGLADYEQY
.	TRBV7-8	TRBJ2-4	ASSVQDRSNIQY